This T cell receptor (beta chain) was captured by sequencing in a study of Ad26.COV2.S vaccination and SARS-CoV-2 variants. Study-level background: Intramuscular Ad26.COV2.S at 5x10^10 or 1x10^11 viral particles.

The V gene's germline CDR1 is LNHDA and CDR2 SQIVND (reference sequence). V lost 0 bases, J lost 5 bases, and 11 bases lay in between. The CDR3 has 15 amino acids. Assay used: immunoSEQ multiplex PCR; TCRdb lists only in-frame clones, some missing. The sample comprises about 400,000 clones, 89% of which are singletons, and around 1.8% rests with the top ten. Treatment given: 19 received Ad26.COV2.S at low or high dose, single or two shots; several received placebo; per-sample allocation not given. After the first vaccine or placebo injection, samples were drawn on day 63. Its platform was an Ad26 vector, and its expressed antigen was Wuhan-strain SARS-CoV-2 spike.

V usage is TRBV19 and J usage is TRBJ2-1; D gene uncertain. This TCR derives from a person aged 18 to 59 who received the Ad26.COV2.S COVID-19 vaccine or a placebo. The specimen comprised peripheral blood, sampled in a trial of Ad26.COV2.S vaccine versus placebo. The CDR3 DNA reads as TGTGCCAGTAGTATAGATGGAACTGTGGACAATGAGCAGTTCTTC. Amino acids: CASSIDGTVDNEQFF.